The rows below give T cell receptor beta chains drawn from one sample of a study of blood T cell repertoires in COVID-19. The method was immunoSEQ multiplex PCR; TCRdb's version includes in-frame clones alone and lacks a portion of them. Here the sample spans 190,000 or so clones, 82% being singletons. Specimen: peripheral blood. The receptors derive from a human donor with acute or convalescent COVID-19. The donor label of this sample is uncertain. Each CDR3 is given with its conserved first and last residue. The D gene is left open where the match is weak. Some rows mark clone size as missing; the rest say once, few, many or name a class of expanded clone.

d_gene: .; v_gene: TRBV7-6; abundance: few; j_gene: TRBJ2-5; CDR3nt: TGTGCCAGCAGACTCACCCCGGGATCCCGTGGGGAGACCCAGTACTTC; CDR3aa: CASRLTPGSRGETQYF
d_gene: TRBD1; v_gene: TRBV12-3/TRBV12-4; abundance: .; j_gene: TRBJ2-7; CDR3nt: TGTGCCAGCAGTGGGGACAGCTACGAGCAGTACTTC; CDR3aa: CASSGDSYEQYF
d_gene: .; v_gene: TRBV19; abundance: .; j_gene: TRBJ1-6; CDR3nt: TGTGCCAGTCAGGACACAACTAATTCACCCCTCCACTTT; CDR3aa: CASQDTTNSPLHF
d_gene: .; v_gene: TRBV5-4; abundance: .; j_gene: TRBJ2-1; CDR3nt: TGTGCCAGCAGCACACCGCCGACAGGAAAGCGTTACAATGAGCAGTTCTTC; CDR3aa: CASSTPPTGKRYNEQFF
d_gene: .; v_gene: TRBV3-1/TRBV3-2; abundance: .; j_gene: TRBJ1-4; CDR3nt: TGTGCCAGCAGCCAAGAAGGGGCAGGGCCTGATGAAAAACTGTTTTTT; CDR3aa: CASSQEGAGPDEKLFF
d_gene: TRBD2; v_gene: TRBV5-1; abundance: .; j_gene: TRBJ2-2; CDR3nt: TGCGCCAGCAGCCGAGGACTAGCGGGGGTGTTCTTGGGCGGGGAGCTGTTTTTT; CDR3aa: CASSRGLAGVFLGGELFF
d_gene: TRBD1; v_gene: TRBV19; abundance: .; j_gene: TRBJ1-1; CDR3nt: TGTGCCAGTAGTCGCCCAGGGGGCTGGACTGAAGCTTTCTTT; CDR3aa: CASSRPGGWTEAFF
d_gene: TRBD1; v_gene: TRBV19; abundance: few; j_gene: TRBJ1-4; CDR3nt: TGTGCCAGTAGTCTCGGACAGGGACGATATGAAAAACTGTTTTTT; CDR3aa: CASSLGQGRYEKLFF
d_gene: .; v_gene: TRBV7-2; abundance: .; j_gene: TRBJ1-5; CDR3nt: TGTGCCAGCAGCTTAAGTCAGGTAGGGAGGATGTTTCAGCCCCAGCATTTT; CDR3aa: CASSLSQVGRMFQPQHF
d_gene: TRBD1; v_gene: TRBV7-2; abundance: .; j_gene: TRBJ1-2; CDR3nt: TGTGCCAGCAGCCCGTTGACAGGGACCTATGGCTACACCTTC; CDR3aa: CASSPLTGTYGYTF
d_gene: .; v_gene: TRBV10-3; abundance: .; j_gene: TRBJ1-3; CDR3nt: TGTGCCATCAGTGACCCCGGCAGGCGCGACCTCTCTGGAAACACCATATATTTT; CDR3aa: CAISDPGRRDLSGNTIYF
d_gene: TRBD1; v_gene: TRBV27; abundance: .; j_gene: TRBJ1-6; CDR3nt: TGTGCCAGCAGTTTGGGGACAGGGCTTGGATCACCCCTCCACTTT; CDR3aa: CASSLGTGLGSPLHF
d_gene: .; v_gene: TRBV2; abundance: few; j_gene: TRBJ1-2; CDR3nt: TGTGCCAGCCGCTCGACAGGACTGAAGCTTAACTATGGCTACACCTTC; CDR3aa: CASRSTGLKLNYGYTF
d_gene: .; v_gene: TRBV9; abundance: .; j_gene: TRBJ2-3; CDR3nt: TGTGCCAGCAGCCCCCGAGTAGGAGGGGCCGCAGATACGCAGTATTTT; CDR3aa: CASSPRVGGAADTQYF
d_gene: .; v_gene: TRBV21-1; abundance: .; j_gene: TRBJ2-5; CDR3nt: TGTGCCAGCAGCAAGCAGTGCCAAGAGACCCAGTACTTC; CDR3aa: CASSKQCQETQYF
d_gene: .; v_gene: TRBV6-5; abundance: .; j_gene: TRBJ1-2; CDR3nt: TGTGCCAGCAGTTATGGATTGGGGCGCTATGGCTACACCTTC; CDR3aa: CASSYGLGRYGYTF
d_gene: .; v_gene: TRBV5-1; abundance: .; j_gene: TRBJ2-2; CDR3nt: TGCGCCAGCAGCCCAGGCCCATGGACCGGGGAGCTGTTTTTT; CDR3aa: CASSPGPWTGELFF
d_gene: .; v_gene: TRBV5-4; abundance: .; j_gene: TRBJ2-2; CDR3nt: TGTGCCAGCAGCTCCCGGCAGGACGGGGAGCTGTTTTTT; CDR3aa: CASSSRQDGELFF
d_gene: .; v_gene: TRBV14; abundance: few; j_gene: TRBJ2-3; CDR3nt: TGTGCCAGCAGCCAGGGAGTCACTACTAGCACAGATACGCAGTATTTT; CDR3aa: CASSQGVTTSTDTQYF
d_gene: .; v_gene: TRBV7-2; abundance: .; j_gene: TRBJ1-3; CDR3nt: TGTGCCAGCAGCTCGTGGGGGCCTGGAGGAAACACCATATATTTT; CDR3aa: CASSSWGPGGNTIYF
d_gene: TRBD1; v_gene: TRBV27; abundance: .; j_gene: TRBJ1-1; CDR3nt: TGTGCCAGCAGTTGGGACAGCCAGAACACTGAAGCTTTCTTT; CDR3aa: CASSWDSQNTEAFF
d_gene: TRBD1; v_gene: TRBV28; abundance: .; j_gene: TRBJ1-3; CDR3nt: TGTGCCAGCAGCAAGCGGACAGGGGCGAGAGGAAACACCATATATTTT; CDR3aa: CASSKRTGARGNTIYF
d_gene: TRBD1; v_gene: TRBV6-5; abundance: .; j_gene: TRBJ2-1; CDR3nt: TGTGCCAGCAGGGTGGGACAGGGGGCCCCCAATGAGCAGTTCTTC; CDR3aa: CASRVGQGAPNEQFF
d_gene: TRBD2; v_gene: TRBV19; abundance: .; j_gene: TRBJ2-1; CDR3nt: TGTGCCAGTAGTATGGGACTAGCGGTTTGGAGCTCCTACAATGAGCAGTTCTTC; CDR3aa: CASSMGLAVWSSYNEQFF
d_gene: .; v_gene: TRBV10-3; abundance: few; j_gene: TRBJ2-2; CDR3nt: TGTGCCATCAGTGGACTCATTACCAGCGGGGAGCTGTTTTTT; CDR3aa: CAISGLITSGELFF
d_gene: .; v_gene: TRBV15; abundance: .; j_gene: TRBJ2-1; CDR3nt: TGTGCCACCAGCAGAGACAGGGGCTGGGGAGGGAATGAGCAGTTCTTC; CDR3aa: CATSRDRGWGGNEQFF
d_gene: TRBD2; v_gene: TRBV10-3; abundance: few; j_gene: TRBJ2-1; CDR3nt: TGTGCCATCAGTGGACTAGCGGGAAACAATGAGCAGTTCTTC; CDR3aa: CAISGLAGNNEQFF
d_gene: TRBD2; v_gene: TRBV3-1/TRBV3-2; abundance: .; j_gene: TRBJ2-7; CDR3nt: TGTGCCAGCAGTCGGACTAGCGGGGTCTACGAGCAGTACTTC; CDR3aa: CASSRTSGVYEQYF
d_gene: TRBD1; v_gene: TRBV2; abundance: .; j_gene: TRBJ2-2; CDR3nt: TGTGCCAGCAGTAAGAGACAGGGGAAGCTCGGGGAGCTGTTTTTT; CDR3aa: CASSKRQGKLGELFF
d_gene: TRBD2; v_gene: TRBV29-1; abundance: .; j_gene: TRBJ2-7; CDR3nt: TGCAGCGTAACGTTGCCGGGAGGAGAGCAGTACTTC; CDR3aa: CSVTLPGGEQYF
d_gene: TRBD1; v_gene: TRBV2; abundance: .; j_gene: TRBJ1-3; CDR3nt: TGTGCCAGCAGGGCTGGACAGGGTCAGGCTGGAAACACCATATATTTT; CDR3aa: CASRAGQGQAGNTIYF
d_gene: .; v_gene: TRBV28; abundance: once; j_gene: TRBJ2-1; CDR3nt: TGTGCCAGCAGTCGCAGTACAGGGCAGTTCTTC; CDR3aa: CASSRSTGQFF
d_gene: TRBD1; v_gene: TRBV28; abundance: .; j_gene: TRBJ1-6; CDR3nt: TGTGCCAGCAGTTTAGGGACAGGGGGCGCGGGGTATAATTCACCCCTCCACTTT; CDR3aa: CASSLGTGGAGYNSPLHF
d_gene: .; v_gene: TRBV6-5; abundance: .; j_gene: TRBJ1-1; CDR3nt: TGTGCCAGCAGCTACTCTACTACATCACGTACTGAAGCTTTCTTT; CDR3aa: CASSYSTTSRTEAFF
d_gene: TRBD2; v_gene: TRBV2; abundance: .; j_gene: TRBJ2-7; CDR3nt: TGTGCCAGCATACTAGCGGGAGGCGAGCAGTACTTC; CDR3aa: CASILAGGEQYF
d_gene: .; v_gene: TRBV7-2; abundance: .; j_gene: TRBJ1-1; CDR3nt: TGTGCCAGCAGCCCGCCGACAGGTCGTGCGAGTGGGAACACTGAAGCTTTCTTT; CDR3aa: CASSPPTGRASGNTEAFF
d_gene: .; v_gene: TRBV11-2; abundance: .; j_gene: TRBJ2-5; CDR3nt: TGTGCCAGCAGCTTACAGACAGCTCAAGAGACCCAGTACTTC; CDR3aa: CASSLQTAQETQYF
d_gene: .; v_gene: TRBV6-5; abundance: .; j_gene: TRBJ1-1; CDR3nt: TGTGCCAGCAGTTACTCGAGGCAGGGTCGCACTGAAGCTTTCTTT; CDR3aa: CASSYSRQGRTEAFF
d_gene: .; v_gene: TRBV7-2; abundance: few; j_gene: TRBJ1-1; CDR3nt: TGTGCCAGCAGCTTAGAGCGGCTCGCTAACACTGAAGCTTTCTTT; CDR3aa: CASSLERLANTEAFF
d_gene: TRBD2; v_gene: TRBV3-1/TRBV3-2; abundance: .; j_gene: TRBJ2-5; CDR3nt: TGTGCCAGCAGCCTTTCTAGCGGGAGTGGTCGAGAGACCCAGTACTTC; CDR3aa: CASSLSSGSGRETQYF
d_gene: .; v_gene: TRBV7-9; abundance: once; j_gene: TRBJ2-5; CDR3nt: TGTGCCAGCAGCTATGTAGGTGGCGGTGTAGAGACCCAGTACTTC; CDR3aa: CASSYVGGGVETQYF
d_gene: TRBD2; v_gene: TRBV29-1; abundance: .; j_gene: TRBJ2-1; CDR3nt: TGCAGCGTTGCTAGCGGGTCAGTCTCCTACAATGAGCAGTTCTTC; CDR3aa: CSVASGSVSYNEQFF
d_gene: TRBD2; v_gene: TRBV10-3; abundance: .; j_gene: TRBJ2-1; CDR3nt: TGTGCCACCCGGACTAGCGGGAACAATGAGCAGTTCTTC; CDR3aa: CATRTSGNNEQFF
d_gene: TRBD1; v_gene: TRBV6-6; abundance: .; j_gene: TRBJ1-2; CDR3nt: TGTGCCAGCAGTTACTCACAGGGGGCAAGGGGCTACACCTTC; CDR3aa: CASSYSQGARGYTF
d_gene: .; v_gene: TRBV19; abundance: .; j_gene: TRBJ2-1; CDR3nt: TGTGCCAGTAGTATTCGGGGAGTCAATGAGCAGTTCTTC; CDR3aa: CASSIRGVNEQFF
d_gene: .; v_gene: TRBV30; abundance: .; j_gene: TRBJ1-5; CDR3nt: TGTGCCTGGAGCGCGAGCAATCAGCCCCAGCATTTT; CDR3aa: CAWSASNQPQHF
d_gene: TRBD1; v_gene: TRBV3-1/TRBV3-2; abundance: .; j_gene: TRBJ1-6; CDR3nt: TGTGCCAGCAGCCCGAACAGGGGGCAGGGCTCACCCCTCCACTTT; CDR3aa: CASSPNRGQGSPLHF
d_gene: TRBD2; v_gene: TRBV5-1; abundance: .; j_gene: TRBJ2-1; CDR3nt: TGCGCCAGCAGCTTGCAACCAGCCGGGACTAGCGGGAGGATGGTGTACAATGAGCAGTTCTTC; CDR3aa: CASSLQPAGTSGRMVYNEQFF
d_gene: .; v_gene: TRBV2; abundance: .; j_gene: TRBJ2-1; CDR3nt: TGTGCCAGCAGTGTAGAGACTACGAACAATGAGCAGTTCTTC; CDR3aa: CASSVETTNNEQFF
d_gene: .; v_gene: TRBV11-2; abundance: .; j_gene: TRBJ1-5; CDR3nt: TGTGCCAGCAGCTTAGCCCCTTACAATCAGCCCCAGCATTTT; CDR3aa: CASSLAPYNQPQHF
d_gene: TRBD1; v_gene: TRBV12-3/TRBV12-4; abundance: .; j_gene: TRBJ1-1; CDR3nt: TGTGCCAGCAGAGGACAGGTGGGCACTGAAGCTTTCTTT; CDR3aa: CASRGQVGTEAFF
d_gene: .; v_gene: TRBV6-5; abundance: .; j_gene: TRBJ2-5; CDR3nt: TGTGCCAGCAGTTCCTCGACAGGGAGGTTAGAGACCCAGTACTTC; CDR3aa: CASSSSTGRLETQYF
d_gene: .; v_gene: TRBV19; abundance: once; j_gene: TRBJ1-2; CDR3nt: TGTGCCAGTAGTATGCAGGTCAACTATGGCTACACCTTC; CDR3aa: CASSMQVNYGYTF
d_gene: TRBD1; v_gene: TRBV6-5; abundance: .; j_gene: TRBJ2-7; CDR3nt: TGTGCCAGCCACCGACAGGGTCGAACCTACGAGCAGTACTTC; CDR3aa: CASHRQGRTYEQYF
d_gene: TRBD1; v_gene: TRBV12-3/TRBV12-4; abundance: .; j_gene: TRBJ1-2; CDR3nt: TGTGCCAGCAGCGGACAGGTCTATGGCTACACCTTC; CDR3aa: CASSGQVYGYTF
d_gene: TRBD2; v_gene: TRBV7-2; abundance: .; j_gene: TRBJ2-1; CDR3nt: TGTGCCAGCAGCTTCCTCGGGACTAGCGGGAACAATGAGCAGTTCTTC; CDR3aa: CASSFLGTSGNNEQFF
d_gene: .; v_gene: TRBV6-5; abundance: .; j_gene: TRBJ2-7; CDR3nt: TGTGCCAGCACCAACGCGGGGTACGAGCAGTACTTC; CDR3aa: CASTNAGYEQYF
d_gene: .; v_gene: TRBV19; abundance: .; j_gene: TRBJ1-4; CDR3nt: TGTGCCAGTAGTATCTCGGACAGCTCTAATGAAAAACTGTTTTTT; CDR3aa: CASSISDSSNEKLFF
d_gene: .; v_gene: TRBV7-6; abundance: .; j_gene: TRBJ1-2; CDR3nt: TGTGCCAGCAGCCCTTATGGGCAGGGCGAGGATGGCTACACCTTC; CDR3aa: CASSPYGQGEDGYTF